One TCR beta chain is described in this entry. The target antigen is unknown. The gene symbols are mouse symbols. This entry comes from a study of tissue T cells after allogeneic stem cell transplantation. Profiling relied on immunoSEQ multiplex PCR, and the TCRdb table lists in-frame clones only, not all of them. Altogether 6,800 or so clones are present, around 68% being singletons, with the ten largest covering about 0.84%. Whole-study findings and limits: Across patients, clones rarely overlapped, yet motif clusters were shared tissue-specifically.

This receptor was obtained from a female BALB/c mouse in good health. The strain is characterized by the MHC haplotype H2-d. The sequenced material came from blood.

Partial CDR3 DNA: TGTGCTAGCAGTGGGGATTCCTATAATTCGCCCCTCTAC. Its protein is CASSGDSYNSPLY. The entire CDR3 protein is CASSGDSYNSPLYF. The chain recombines TRBV29 with TRBJ1-6; D not resolved. The read is 1 residue too short to cover the CDR3 end, so that end is filled in from the germline J gene. TRBJ1-6 is an open reading frame whose function is uncertain. V was pared by 5 bases and J by 0 bases, with 5 bases between. The CDR3 has 14 amino acids. Germline loops: CDR1 MSHET, CDR2 SYDVDS.